Sequencing of this TCR beta chain was carried out in a study of blood T cell repertoires in COVID-19 (TCRdb year 2020). For the wider study: Collaborator samples came from the United States, Italy and Spain and covered acute and convalescent phases of COVID-19. The prospective study material was composed of cDNA or gDNA derived from T cells, B-cell-depleted T cells, or PBMCs. The dataset comprised deeply sampled blood TCRbeta repertoires from subjects exposed to, actively infected with, or recovered from COVID-19. A freely available public database, intended as a resource for researchers studying the immune response to SARS-CoV-2, is where the repertoires were released. The samples were drawn from two sources: the first 160 participants of the ongoing ImmuneRACE study, and 950 to 1,500 subjects contributed by 6 global collaborators. Sample metadata almost always included a de-identified subject ID, COVID-19 status, age in years and sex. Where available, HLA class I and class II types were taken from metadata supplied by the sample provider and were not determined by assay-based typing.

TCRbeta CDR3 regions were amplified from genomic DNA using the immunoSEQ Assay, a bias-controlled multiplex PCR. The original pipeline was this. The number of nucleated cells in each sample was estimated from the amplification of reference gene primers within the assay. To quantify the absolute abundance of each unique TCRbeta CDR3 rearrangement, sequence reads were collapsed and filtered. Productive Simpson clonality was computed per sample as the square root of Simpson's diversity index over productive rearrangements. This is the immuneACCESS table as TCRdb keeps it, with only in-frame sequences that have V and J called. A part of the clones is gone; compared with another copy, unresolved V genes explain less than half, and the rest is unexplained. That table supplies the V and J calls and clone size; D and trimming were determined from the DNA. For this sample there are under 300,000 clones; roughly nine tenths appear just once. The ten largest account for 2.2% of the sample.

Whole blood was collected in K2EDTA tubes by collaborating institutions according to the institutions' own protocols. For TCRbeta analysis, collaborators shipped samples as frozen whole blood, isolated PBMCs, or DNA extracted from either of those sample types. From a lookup of the germline V gene, CDR1 and CDR2 are MNHEY and SVGAGI. From its cysteine to its phenylalanine, the CDR3 spans 14 amino acids. Only the CDR3 region is kept as DNA, spanning 42 bases read in frame from base 1. V is reduced by 2 bases and J by 5 bases, leaving a spacing of 12 bases between them. Summary of the overall study and its limitations: The quantity of clinical and demographic metadata differed by source and by participant and was supplied without curation.

This clone was counted a single time. The clone's antigen remains unknown. Within one base of it there is no much larger clone, and no base qualities were kept. This TCR came from a man between 50 and 59 years old with acute or convalescent COVID-19. The source material was peripheral blood. The chain employs TRBV6-5 and TRBJ2-5; the D gene is perhaps TRBD2, on 7 matching bases. The CDR3 loop reads CASSYARGGETQYF. The nucleotides are TGTGCCAGCAGTTACGCTAGGGGGGGTGAGACCCAGTACTTC.